This is a list of T cell receptor beta chains from one sample in a study of blood T cells in healthy people across ages. TCRdb reprocessed the 5' RACE reads via MiXCR and lists one record per CDR3 protein. This repertoire shows 1.5 million to 2 million distinct CDR3 sequences, 25% to 30% found once; its top ten account for about 7.7%. The specimen sequenced was blood. Receptors originate from a woman between 25 and 40 years old in good health. The CDR3 runs from the conserved cysteine through the conserved F or W. Each record gives: V gene, D gene, clone size, J gene, CDR3 DNA, CDR3 protein. A D gene is named only where the DNA matches it firmly. Clone size is given for some rows only: seen once, a few or many times, or a class if the clone is expanded.

v_call: TRBV20-1
d_call: TRBD1
clone_size: many
j_call: TRBJ2-5
cdr3_nt: TGCAGTGCTAGAGGCCTACAGGGGCCGGGGGAGACCCAGTACTTC
cdr3_aa: CSARGLQGPGETQYF

v_call: TRBV10-3
d_call: TRBD1
clone_size: many
j_call: TRBJ1-2
cdr3_nt: TGTGCCATCAGTGGAGGGACAGGGAATGGCTACACCTTC
cdr3_aa: CAISGGTGNGYTF

v_call: TRBV6-5
d_call: TRBD1
clone_size: few
j_call: TRBJ2-7
cdr3_nt: TGTGCCAGCAGTTCCCTAGGAGGGACAGGGGGCAGAATATACGAGCAGTACTTC
cdr3_aa: CASSSLGGTGGRIYEQYF

v_call: TRBV29-1
d_call: TRBD1
clone_size: many
j_call: TRBJ2-3
cdr3_nt: TGCAGCGTTTCGTCGGGGGACAGGGGAAGAGATACGCAGTATTTT
cdr3_aa: CSVSSGDRGRDTQYF

v_call: TRBV27
d_call: -
clone_size: few
j_call: TRBJ1-5
cdr3_nt: TGTGCCACCCGATCCGGGGAAAATCAGCCCCAGCATTTT
cdr3_aa: CATRSGENQPQHF

v_call: TRBV27
d_call: TRBD1
clone_size: -
j_call: TRBJ2-7
cdr3_nt: TGTGCCAGCTGGTCAGGACAGGGGCCTCTCGAGCAGTACTTC
cdr3_aa: CASWSGQGPLEQYF

v_call: TRBV16
d_call: -
clone_size: -
j_call: TRBJ2-5
cdr3_nt: TGTGCCAGCAGCCAATTCTATCAAGAGACCCAGTACTTC
cdr3_aa: CASSQFYQETQYF

v_call: TRBV7-2
d_call: TRBD1
clone_size: -
j_call: TRBJ1-2
cdr3_nt: TGTGCCAGCAGCTTAGGAGGACAGGGTAGCGCTGGCTACACCTTC
cdr3_aa: CASSLGGQGSAGYTF

v_call: TRBV3-1
d_call: TRBD2
clone_size: medium-sized
j_call: TRBJ2-5
cdr3_nt: TGTGCCAGCAGCCAAGATATGGTAGCGGGGGTGCAAGAGACCCAGTACTTC
cdr3_aa: CASSQDMVAGVQETQYF

v_call: TRBV29-1
d_call: TRBD1
clone_size: few
j_call: TRBJ1-2
cdr3_nt: TGCAGCGTATCGGGACAGCCAAATCGAATTAACTATGGCTACACCTTC
cdr3_aa: CSVSGQPNRINYGYTF

v_call: TRBV7-2
d_call: -
clone_size: -
j_call: TRBJ1-1
cdr3_nt: TGTGCCAGCAGCTTTAATGGGCGCACTGAAGCTTTCTTT
cdr3_aa: CASSFNGRTEAFF

v_call: TRBV28
d_call: TRBD1
clone_size: many
j_call: TRBJ2-4
cdr3_nt: TGTGCCAGCAGTTTAGGGACAGACAAAAACATTCAGTACTTC
cdr3_aa: CASSLGTDKNIQYF

v_call: TRBV6-6
d_call: -
clone_size: -
j_call: TRBJ2-2
cdr3_nt: TGTGCCAGCGGTTACTCCTTTAACACCGGGGAGCTGTTTTTT
cdr3_aa: CASGYSFNTGELFF

v_call: TRBV11-2
d_call: -
clone_size: -
j_call: TRBJ2-4
cdr3_nt: TGTGCCAGCAGCTCGGGGGTTTCCTACAATGAGCAGTACTTC
cdr3_aa: CASSSGVSYNEQYF

v_call: TRBV10-1
d_call: -
clone_size: -
j_call: TRBJ1-1
cdr3_nt: TGCGCCACCTCACACGGACAGACCACTGAAGCTTTCTTT
cdr3_aa: CATSHGQTTEAFF

v_call: TRBV5-1
d_call: -
clone_size: -
j_call: TRBJ1-2
cdr3_nt: TGCGCCAGCAGCTTGGAGGTTGGCGGGAGGATCTATGGCTACACCTTC
cdr3_aa: CASSLEVGGRIYGYTF

v_call: TRBV4-1
d_call: TRBD2
clone_size: -
j_call: TRBJ2-1
cdr3_nt: TGCGCCAGCCAAGGGACTAGCGGACTCAATGAGCAGTTCTTC
cdr3_aa: CASQGTSGLNEQFF

v_call: TRBV7-2
d_call: -
clone_size: -
j_call: TRBJ2-5
cdr3_nt: TGTGCCAGCAGCCCCTGGTCCGGGAGAGAGACCCAGTACTTC
cdr3_aa: CASSPWSGRETQYF

v_call: TRBV10-3
d_call: TRBD2
clone_size: few
j_call: TRBJ2-1
cdr3_nt: TGTGCCATCAGTGAGGGGACTAGCGGGAGAGGTTTGAATGAGCAGTTCTTC
cdr3_aa: CAISEGTSGRGLNEQFF

v_call: TRBV28
d_call: -
clone_size: -
j_call: TRBJ2-5
cdr3_nt: TGTGCCAGCAGTTTCGGACAACGCGGACCCGTCAATGAGCAGTACTTC
cdr3_aa: CASSFGQRGPVNEQYF

v_call: TRBV11-2
d_call: TRBD2
clone_size: -
j_call: TRBJ2-5
cdr3_nt: TGTGCCAGCAGCTCCAAGCGGGACGCCCAAGAGACCCAGTACTTC
cdr3_aa: CASSSKRDAQETQYF

v_call: TRBV6-2/TRBV6-3
d_call: -
clone_size: -
j_call: TRBJ2-3
cdr3_nt: TGTGCCAGCAGTACGGACTCCCCTACGACTTACGGCACAGATACGCAGTATTTT
cdr3_aa: CASSTDSPTTYGTDTQYF

v_call: TRBV2
d_call: -
clone_size: -
j_call: TRBJ1-4
cdr3_nt: TGTGCCAGCAGTGAAGCGGCGGCCGGGGCCCTGAAACTGTTTTTT
cdr3_aa: CASSEAAAGALKLFF

v_call: TRBV10-2
d_call: -
clone_size: few
j_call: TRBJ2-1
cdr3_nt: TGCGCCAGCAGGGGGGGCGGGTATTCCTACAATGAGCAGTTCTTC
cdr3_aa: CASRGGGYSYNEQFF

v_call: TRBV27
d_call: TRBD2
clone_size: -
j_call: TRBJ2-1
cdr3_nt: TGTGCCAGCAGTCCTCAAGGGACTAGCGGGGTGATAAAGCAGTTCTTC
cdr3_aa: CASSPQGTSGVIKQFF

v_call: TRBV12-3/TRBV12-4
d_call: TRBD1
clone_size: many
j_call: TRBJ2-1
cdr3_nt: TGTGCCAGCAGTGGAGGGACAGGGGTGTCCTACAATGAGCAGTTCTTC
cdr3_aa: CASSGGTGVSYNEQFF

v_call: TRBV5-6
d_call: -
clone_size: few
j_call: TRBJ2-1
cdr3_nt: TGTGCCAGCAGCCCTCTCTTCGGGCGGAGCTCCTACAATGAGCAGTTCTTC
cdr3_aa: CASSPLFGRSSYNEQFF

v_call: TRBV7-9
d_call: TRBD1
clone_size: few
j_call: TRBJ2-5
cdr3_nt: TGTGCCAGCCTATCGACAGGGGTCGGTGAGACCCAGTACTTC
cdr3_aa: CASLSTGVGETQYF

v_call: TRBV14
d_call: -
clone_size: many
j_call: TRBJ2-1
cdr3_nt: TGTGCCAGCAGCCAAGAGCCTAGCGACTCCTACAATGAGCAGTTCTTC
cdr3_aa: CASSQEPSDSYNEQFF

v_call: TRBV7-9
d_call: -
clone_size: -
j_call: TRBJ2-3
cdr3_nt: TGTGCCAGCAGCTCCGACTCGCGCAACACAGATACGCAGTATTTT
cdr3_aa: CASSSDSRNTDTQYF

v_call: TRBV5-5
d_call: -
clone_size: -
j_call: TRBJ1-1
cdr3_nt: TGTGCCCGCAGCTTGGACGGGGATGGCACTGAAGCTTTCTTT
cdr3_aa: CARSLDGDGTEAFF

v_call: TRBV28
d_call: -
clone_size: many
j_call: TRBJ2-1
cdr3_nt: TGTGCCAGCAGCCGGACAGTCCCCTACAATGAGCAGTTCTTC
cdr3_aa: CASSRTVPYNEQFF

v_call: TRBV5-1
d_call: TRBD1
clone_size: many
j_call: TRBJ2-7
cdr3_nt: TGCGCCAGCAGCTTGGACAGGGGAATCCTCTACGAGCAGTACTTC
cdr3_aa: CASSLDRGILYEQYF

v_call: TRBV18
d_call: -
clone_size: -
j_call: TRBJ2-5
cdr3_nt: TGTGCCAGCTCACCAATGGGGCGAGAGACCCAGTACTTC
cdr3_aa: CASSPMGRETQYF

v_call: TRBV20-1
d_call: -
clone_size: -
j_call: TRBJ2-4
cdr3_nt: TGCAGTGCTAGAGGGACAAGCCTCGAACAGTACTTC
cdr3_aa: CSARGTSLEQYF

v_call: TRBV27
d_call: -
clone_size: once
j_call: TRBJ2-7
cdr3_nt: TGTGCCAGCACAGAGAGTCGAGGTTACGAGCAGTACTTC
cdr3_aa: CASTESRGYEQYF

v_call: TRBV6-2/TRBV6-3
d_call: -
clone_size: -
j_call: TRBJ2-7
cdr3_nt: TGTGCCAGCAGTGACTCGGGAGTGAGGCCCTACGAGCAGTACTTC
cdr3_aa: CASSDSGVRPYEQYF

v_call: TRBV5-1
d_call: TRBD2
clone_size: -
j_call: TRBJ2-1
cdr3_nt: TGCGCCAGCAGCTTGGTTCGCGGGGGGGCCGATGAGCAGTTCTTC
cdr3_aa: CASSLVRGGADEQFF

v_call: TRBV12-3/TRBV12-4
d_call: -
clone_size: -
j_call: TRBJ1-1
cdr3_nt: TGTGCCAGCAGTTTAGATGGGGCAAGTGAAGCTTTCTTT
cdr3_aa: CASSLDGASEAFF

v_call: TRBV30
d_call: -
clone_size: -
j_call: TRBJ1-2
cdr3_nt: TGTGCCTGGAGTCTACCGGGCTCTACCCGCACCTTC
cdr3_aa: CAWSLPGSTRTF

v_call: TRBV29-1
d_call: -
clone_size: few
j_call: TRBJ1-2
cdr3_nt: TGCAGCGTTGAACACCAGGCTAGCTATGGCTACACCTTC
cdr3_aa: CSVEHQASYGYTF

v_call: TRBV18
d_call: -
clone_size: few
j_call: TRBJ2-1
cdr3_nt: TGTGCCAGCTCACCGAACAACAATGAGCAGTTCTTC
cdr3_aa: CASSPNNNEQFF

v_call: TRBV4-3
d_call: -
clone_size: -
j_call: TRBJ2-7
cdr3_nt: TGCGCCAGCAGCCAATACGGGGGCGGGTACGAGCAGTACTTC
cdr3_aa: CASSQYGGGYEQYF

v_call: TRBV20-1
d_call: -
clone_size: few
j_call: TRBJ1-1
cdr3_nt: TGCAGTGCTAGAGATTTAGGCTTCGTAGCTTTCTTT
cdr3_aa: CSARDLGFVAFF

v_call: TRBV28
d_call: -
clone_size: many
j_call: TRBJ1-2
cdr3_nt: TGTGCCACCCTGATAAGTCTCGGTTATGGCTACACCTTC
cdr3_aa: CATLISLGYGYTF

v_call: TRBV7-9
d_call: -
clone_size: few
j_call: TRBJ1-4
cdr3_nt: TGTGCCAGCAGCTCCGGGACAAAGGGGAATGAAAAACTGTTTTTT
cdr3_aa: CASSSGTKGNEKLFF

v_call: TRBV7-9
d_call: -
clone_size: -
j_call: TRBJ2-5
cdr3_nt: TGTGCCAGCAGCTTATCGGAGCAAGAGACCCAGTACTTC
cdr3_aa: CASSLSEQETQYF

v_call: TRBV9
d_call: -
clone_size: few
j_call: TRBJ2-7
cdr3_nt: TGTGCCAGCAGCGTAGGAGGGATCGGGGAGCAGTACTTC
cdr3_aa: CASSVGGIGEQYF

v_call: TRBV20-1
d_call: TRBD2
clone_size: -
j_call: TRBJ2-5
cdr3_nt: TGCAGTGCTTCGACTATGGGGGGGGAAGAGACCCAGTACTTC
cdr3_aa: CSASTMGGEETQYF

v_call: TRBV30
d_call: -
clone_size: few
j_call: TRBJ1-5
cdr3_nt: TGTGCCTGGACTCCTGCAGGGAGCTTTCAGCCCCAGCATTTT
cdr3_aa: CAWTPAGSFQPQHF

v_call: TRBV9
d_call: TRBD2
clone_size: -
j_call: TRBJ2-3
cdr3_nt: TGTGCCAGCAGCCAAAGAGGTAGCGGGAGCACAGATACGCAGTATTTT
cdr3_aa: CASSQRGSGSTDTQYF

v_call: TRBV7-9
d_call: -
clone_size: -
j_call: TRBJ1-3
cdr3_nt: TGTGCCAGCAGCTACGTGACCCAGGTTAACACCATATATTTT
cdr3_aa: CASSYVTQVNTIYF

v_call: TRBV6-1
d_call: -
clone_size: many
j_call: TRBJ2-5
cdr3_nt: TGTGCCAGCAGTATCTGGGGAGAGACCCAGTACTTC
cdr3_aa: CASSIWGETQYF